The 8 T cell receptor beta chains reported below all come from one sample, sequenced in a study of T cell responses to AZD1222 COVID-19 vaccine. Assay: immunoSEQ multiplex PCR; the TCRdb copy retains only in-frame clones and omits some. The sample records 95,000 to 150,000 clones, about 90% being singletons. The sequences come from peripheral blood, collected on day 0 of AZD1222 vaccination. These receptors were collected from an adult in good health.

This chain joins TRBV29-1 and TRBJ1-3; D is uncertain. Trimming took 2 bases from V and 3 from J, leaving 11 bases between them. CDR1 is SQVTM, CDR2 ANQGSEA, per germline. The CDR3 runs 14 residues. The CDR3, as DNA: TGCAGCGTTGAATCGGGGTATGATGGAAACACCATATATTTT. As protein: CSVESGYDGNTIYF.

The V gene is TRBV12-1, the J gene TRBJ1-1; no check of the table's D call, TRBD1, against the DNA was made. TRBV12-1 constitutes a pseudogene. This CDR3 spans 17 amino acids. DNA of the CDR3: TGTGCCAGCAGCCCGTTGCGTGACAGGGTATTGAACACTGAAGCTTTCTTT. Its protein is CASSPLRDRVLNTEAFF.

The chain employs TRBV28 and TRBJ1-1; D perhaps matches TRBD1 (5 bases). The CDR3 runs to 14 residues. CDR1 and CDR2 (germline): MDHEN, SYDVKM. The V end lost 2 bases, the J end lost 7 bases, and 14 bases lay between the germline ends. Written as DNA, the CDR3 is TGTGCCAGCAGTTTAGGGCCGGGGAGGGGTGAAGCTTTCTTT. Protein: CASSLGPGRGEAFF.

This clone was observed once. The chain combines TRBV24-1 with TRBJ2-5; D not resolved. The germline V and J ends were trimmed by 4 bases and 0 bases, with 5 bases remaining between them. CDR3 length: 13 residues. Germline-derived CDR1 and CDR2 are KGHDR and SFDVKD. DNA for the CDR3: TGTGCCACCAGTGACGGGTACCAAGAGACCCAGTACTTC. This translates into CATSDGYQETQYF.

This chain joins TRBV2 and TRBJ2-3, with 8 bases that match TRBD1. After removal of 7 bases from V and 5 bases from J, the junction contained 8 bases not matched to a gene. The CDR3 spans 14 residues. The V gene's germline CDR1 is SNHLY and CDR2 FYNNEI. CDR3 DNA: TGTGCCAGCAACTTGGACAGGGCCCTAGATACGCAGTATTTT. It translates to CASNLDRALDTQYF.

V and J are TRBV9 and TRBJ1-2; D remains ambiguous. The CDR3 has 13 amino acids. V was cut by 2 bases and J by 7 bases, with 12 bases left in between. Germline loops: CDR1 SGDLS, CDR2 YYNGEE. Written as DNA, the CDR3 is TGTGCCAGCAGCGTCCGGGATCAGTTTGGCTACACCTTC. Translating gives CASSVRDQFGYTF.

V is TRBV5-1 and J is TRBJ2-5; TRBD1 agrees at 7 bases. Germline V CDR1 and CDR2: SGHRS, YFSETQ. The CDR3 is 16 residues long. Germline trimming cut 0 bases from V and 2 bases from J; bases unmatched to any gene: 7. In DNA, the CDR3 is TGCGCCAGCAGCTTGGAACCGGGACAGAATCAAGAGACCCAGTACTTC. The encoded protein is CASSLEPGQNQETQYF. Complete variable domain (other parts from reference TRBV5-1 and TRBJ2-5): KAGVTQTPRYLIKTRGQQVTLSCSPISGHRSVSWYQQTPGQGLQFLFEYFSETQRNKGNFPGRFSGRQFSNSRSEMNVSTLELGDSALYLCASSLEPGQNQETQYFGPGTRLLVL.

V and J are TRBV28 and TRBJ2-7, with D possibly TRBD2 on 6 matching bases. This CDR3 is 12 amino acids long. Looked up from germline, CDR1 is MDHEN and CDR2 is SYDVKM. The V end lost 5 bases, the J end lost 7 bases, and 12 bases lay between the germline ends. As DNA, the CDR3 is TGTGCCAGCAGTAGAGGAGGGAGGGAGCAGTACTTC. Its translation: CASSRGGREQYF.